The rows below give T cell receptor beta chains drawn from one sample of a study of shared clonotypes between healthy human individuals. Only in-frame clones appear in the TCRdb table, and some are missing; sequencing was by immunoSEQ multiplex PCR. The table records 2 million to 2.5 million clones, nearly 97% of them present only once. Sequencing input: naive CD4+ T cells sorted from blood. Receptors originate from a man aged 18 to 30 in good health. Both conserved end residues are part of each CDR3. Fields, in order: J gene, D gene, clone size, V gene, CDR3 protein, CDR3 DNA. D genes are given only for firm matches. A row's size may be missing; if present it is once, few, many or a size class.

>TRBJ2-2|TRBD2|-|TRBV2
CASSYSGGAGTGELFF
TGTGCCAGCAGTTATAGCGGGGGGGCTGGCACCGGGGAGCTGTTTTTT
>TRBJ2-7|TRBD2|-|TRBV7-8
CASSIRTSGTYEQYF
TGTGCCAGCAGCATTAGGACTAGCGGGACCTACGAGCAGTACTTC
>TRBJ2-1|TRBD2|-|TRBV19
CASRRTSGIAYNEQFF
TGTGCCAGTAGGCGGACTAGCGGGATCGCCTACAATGAGCAGTTCTTC
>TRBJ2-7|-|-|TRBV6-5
CASSRQGFAYEQYF
TGTGCCAGCAGTCGTCAGGGGTTTGCCTACGAGCAGTACTTC
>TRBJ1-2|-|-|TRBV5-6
CASSFRDKPLYGYTF
TGTGCCAGCAGCTTTCGGGACAAGCCACTCTATGGCTACACCTTC
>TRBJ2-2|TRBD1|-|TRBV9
CASSVKGGWTGELFF
TGTGCCAGCAGCGTTAAAGGGGGCTGGACCGGGGAGCTGTTTTTT
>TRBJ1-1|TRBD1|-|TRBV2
CASRGQSNKANTEAFF
TGTGCCAGCAGGGGACAGTCAAATAAGGCGAACACTGAAGCTTTCTTT
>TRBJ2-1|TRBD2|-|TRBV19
CASSRTSGYYNEQFF
TGTGCCAGTAGTAGGACTAGCGGATACTACAATGAGCAGTTCTTC
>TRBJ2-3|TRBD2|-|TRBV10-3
CAISSYTSGGTASTDTQYF
TGTGCCATCAGCTCCTACACTAGCGGGGGTACTGCTAGCACAGATACGCAGTATTTT
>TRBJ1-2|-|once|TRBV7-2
CASSRVLTASNYGYTF
TGTGCCAGCAGCCGAGTCCTGACTGCTTCTAACTATGGCTACACCTTC
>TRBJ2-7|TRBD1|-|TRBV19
CASRIQGSSSYEQYF
TGTGCCAGTAGAATACAGGGGTCGAGCTCCTACGAGCAGTACTTC
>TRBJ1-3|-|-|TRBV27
CASSSLGTGNTIYF
TGTGCCAGCAGTTCCCTGGGAACTGGAAACACCATATATTTT
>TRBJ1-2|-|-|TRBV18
CASSPEKNYGYTF
TGTGCCAGCTCACCAGAGAAGAACTATGGCTACACCTTC
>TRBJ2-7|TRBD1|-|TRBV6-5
CASSSRGRGYEQYF
TGTGCCAGCAGCTCAAGGGGCAGGGGGTACGAGCAGTACTTC
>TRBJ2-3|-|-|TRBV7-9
CASSTPTGTDTQYF
TGTGCCAGCAGCACCCCGACAGGCACAGATACGCAGTATTTT
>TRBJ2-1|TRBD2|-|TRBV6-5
CASRGGSWEQFF
TGTGCCAGCAGGGGAGGGTCCTGGGAGCAGTTCTTC
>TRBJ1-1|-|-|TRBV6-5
CASNYEGDTEAFF
TGTGCCAGCAATTACGAGGGAGACACTGAAGCTTTCTTT
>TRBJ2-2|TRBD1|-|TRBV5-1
CASRPGQGSPGELFF
TGCGCCAGCAGACCGGGACAGGGTTCACCCGGGGAGCTGTTTTTT